Shown below are 27 T cell receptor beta chains from a single sample sequenced in a study of early T cells in non-severe SARS-CoV-2 infection. TCRdb re-called the 5' RACE reads with MiXCR, one entry per CDR3 protein. The table records about 71,000 distinct CDR3 sequences, more than 12% of them present only once. The sequenced sample was whole blood, obtained at baseline. Receptor source: an adult who was a healthcare worker with PCR-confirmed SARS-CoV-2 infection or an uninfected control (not recorded which).

This clonotype has at least ten counts. The chain uses TRBV19 and TRBJ2-1, with 7 bases that match TRBD2. Looked up from germline, CDR1 is LNHDA and CDR2 is SQIVND (reference sequence). V gave up 10 bases and J gave up 7 bases; unmatched junction bases: 13. The CDR3 loop spans 14 amino acids. The CDR3 spells CATWKGQGGNEQFF. CDR3 coding DNA: TGTGCCACCTGGAAAGGGCAGGGAGGGAATGAGCAGTTCTTC.

The chain has TRBV7-2 and TRBJ1-2; TRBD1 might be the D (5 bases). V lost 1 base, J lost 3 bases, and 15 bases lay in between. This CDR3 is built from 16 residues. Germline V lookup: CDR1 SGHTA, CDR2 FQGNSA. Here the CDR3 DNA reads TGTGCCAGCAGCTTAGACCCGACAGTCACCTACTATGGCTACACCTTC. It is translated as CASSLDPTVTYYGYTF. Full variable domain (remainder filled in from reference TRBV7-2 and TRBJ1-2): GAGVSQSPSNKVTEKGKDVELRCDPISGHTALYWYRQSLGQGLEFLIYFQGNSAPDKSGLPSDRFSAERTGGSVSTLTIQRTQQEDSAVYLCASSLDPTVTYYGYTFGSGTRLTVV.

This clonotype was recorded many times. This chain uses TRBV27 with TRBJ1-6; a possible D gene is TRBD1 (6 bases). The CDR3 contains 14 residues. V dropped 2 bases and J dropped 10 bases, with 12 bases sitting between them. The germline gives CDR1 MNHEY, CDR2 SMNVEV (reference sequence). CDR3 residues: CASSLQGLNSPLHF. Written as DNA, the CDR3 is TGTGCCAGCAGTTTACAGGGGTTGAACTCACCCCTCCACTTT.

This clonotype was seen only a few times. The chain employs TRBV20-1 and TRBJ1-1; 8 bases map to TRBD1. The trim removed 1 base at V and 0 bases at J, leaving 4 bases unmatched. The CDR3 length is 15 residues. Germline assignment: CDR1 DFQATT and CDR2 SNEGSKA (reference sequence). The chain's CDR3 is CSARARTGLNTEAFF. CDR3 bases: TGCAGTGCTAGAGCCCGGACAGGGCTGAACACTGAAGCTTTCTTT.

The gene calls are TRBV5-1 and TRBJ2-2; D possibly corresponds to TRBD1 (5 bases). CDR3 size: 14 residues. Germline V CDR1 and CDR2: SGHRS, YFSETQ. V lost 6 bases and J 1 base, leaving 10 bases between the germline ends. The CDR3 loop is CASMVQENTGELFF. CDR3 DNA: TGCGCCAGCATGGTACAGGAGAACACCGGGGAGCTGTTTTTT.

The table lists this clonotype with a count of one. This rearrangement joins TRBV30 to TRBJ1-1; D is uncertain. V shed 0 bases and J shed 0 bases, with 5 bases lying between them. The germline V gene has CDR1 GTSNPN and CDR2 SVGIG (reference sequence). The CDR3 loop spans 13 amino acids. CDR3 nucleotides: TGTGCCTGGAGTGTACTGCTGAACACTGAAGCTTTCTTT. Translating gives CAWSVLLNTEAFF.

Only a few counts were recorded for this clonotype. The chain combines TRBV2 with TRBJ1-5, with 7 bases lining up with TRBD1. Germline loops: CDR1 SNHLY, CDR2 FYNNEI. The CDR3 consists of 14 residues. The V and J ends lost 5 bases and 5 bases, in that order; junction bases with no gene match: 6. CDR3 sequence (DNA): TGTGCCAGCAGTCCACAGGGGATCGATCAGCCCCAGCATTTT. Residues: CASSPQGIDQPQHF.

This clonotype was found once. V is TRBV20-1 and J is TRBJ2-3, with TRBD1 matching over 7 bases. Losses at the gene ends were 5 bases for V and 7 bases for J; bases not matched to a gene: 6. The CDR3 loop spans 12 amino acids. Germline CDR1 DFQATT, CDR2 SNEGSKA (reference sequence). This CDR3 reads CSAPTGWYTQYF. The CDR3 DNA reads TGCAGTGCTCCGACAGGGTGGTATACGCAGTATTTT.

This clonotype was recorded many times. This CDR3 is CAISESGGVETQYF. The CDR3 bases are TGTGCCATCAGTGAGTCGGGAGGGGTAGAGACCCAGTACTTC. J is TRBJ2-5 and V is TRBV10-3; 7 positions agree with TRBD2. The CDR3 consists of 14 residues. CDR1 and CDR2 from the germline V gene are ENHRY and SYGVKD. With V trimmed by 0 bases and J by 4 bases, 2 bases remained unmatched.

This clonotype has ten or more counts. The V call is TRBV20-1, the J call TRBJ1-6, with unresolved D. V was pared by 0 bases and J by 9 bases, with 18 bases between. Looked up from germline, CDR1 is DFQATT and CDR2 is SNEGSKA (reference sequence). The CDR3 has 16 amino acids. CDR3 nucleotides: TGCAGTGCTAGAGATCAAGAACCGCTCCCGGGTTCACCCCTCCACTTT. The encoded protein is CSARDQEPLPGSPLHF.

The rearrangement uses TRBV19 and TRBJ2-1, with D unclear. This CDR3 is 16 amino acids long. The V gene's germline CDR1 is LNHDA and CDR2 SQIVND (reference sequence). Trimming shortened V by 4 bases and J by 6 bases, and 19 bases separated the two germline ends. DNA for the CDR3: TGTGCCAGTAGTAGCCTGATGGGCGGACCGTTCAATGAGCAGTTCTTC. Translation: CASSSLMGGPFNEQFF.

The CDR3 here is CASSPGGYYYGYTF. In nucleotides, the CDR3 is TGTGCCAGCAGTCCCGGGGGGTATTACTATGGCTACACCTTC. The chain combines TRBV28 with TRBJ1-2, with D possibly matching TRBD1 (5 bases). Per the germline V gene, CDR1 is MDHEN and CDR2 is SYDVKM. The ends were cut back, 5 bases at V and 3 bases at J, with 13 bases in the middle. The CDR3 has 14 residues.

Only a few counts were recorded for this clonotype. The chain recombines TRBV18 with TRBJ2-3, with 12 bases matching TRBD2. The CDR3 length is 16 residues. Germline CDR1 KGHSH, CDR2 LQKENI. Trimming cost V 6 bases and J 1 base; bases outside gene matches: 5. Here the CDR3 reads CASSLTSGSGTDTQYF. As DNA, the CDR3 is TGTGCCAGCTCCCTGACTAGCGGGAGCGGCACAGATACGCAGTATTTT. Looking up the rest from reference TRBV18 and TRBJ2-3 gives the full variable domain: NAGVMQNPRHLVRRRGQEARLRCSPMKGHSHVYWYRQLPEEGLKFMVYLQKENIIDESGMPKERFSAEFPKEGPSILRIQQVVRGDSAAYFCASSLTSGSGTDTQYFGPGTRLTVL.

The table lists this clonotype with many counts. The chain uses TRBV12-3 or TRBV12-4 and TRBJ1-6; D is perhaps TRBD1 (6 bases). V lost 6 bases and J lost 14, with 20 bases in between. The CDR3 runs to 14 residues. The chain's CDR3 is CASSFTGLSEALHF. The DNA of the CDR3 is TGTGCCAGCAGCTTCACAGGGTTAAGCGAGGCCCTCCACTTT.

This clonotype was seen a few times. The chain employs TRBV7-2 and TRBJ2-5, with D perhaps matching TRBD2 (5 bases). Germline CDR1 SGHTA, CDR2 FQGNSA. CDR3 length equals 14 residues. The V end was cut by 2 bases, the J end by 4 bases, with 11 bases between. CDR3: CASSLRLATETQYF. CDR3 sequence (DNA): TGTGCCAGCAGCTTACGCTTAGCGACAGAGACCCAGTACTTC.

This clonotype was recorded a few times. V and J are TRBV20-1 and TRBJ1-5; the match to TRBD1 covers 8 bases. The V and J ends lost 2 bases and 5 bases, in that order; junction bases with no gene match: 2. CDR3 size: 13 residues. Looked up from germline, CDR1 is DFQATT and CDR2 is SNEGSKA (reference sequence). Written as DNA, the CDR3 is TGCAGTGCTAGACAGGGGGCGGATCAGCCCCAGCATTTT. Its protein is CSARQGADQPQHF.

The V call is TRBV12-3 or TRBV12-4, the J call TRBJ2-3, with 11 positions matching TRBD2. The CDR3 has 15 residues. V shed 6 bases, J shed 6 bases, and the junction held 8 bases outside the gene matches. This chain's CDR3 is CASRATSGTPDTQYF. CDR3 bases: TGTGCCAGCAGGGCGACTAGCGGGACGCCTGATACGCAGTATTTT.

This clonotype was detected only a few times. The chain links TRBV18 to TRBJ1-2; D may be TRBD1 (5 bases). Germline V gene sequence: CDR1 KGHSH, CDR2 LQKENI. CDR3 length equals 12 residues. The V and J ends lost 4 bases and 6 bases respectively, with 9 bases between them. This chain's CDR3 is CASSQLRDGYTF. The CDR3 coding sequence is TGTGCCAGCTCACAACTCAGGGATGGCTACACCTTC.

In this sample, this clonotype turned up a few times. The V call is TRBV10-3, the J call TRBJ1-5, with 8 bases fitting TRBD1. The CDR3 is 12 amino acids. Germline V gene lookup returns CDR1 ENHRY and CDR2 SYGVKD. J lost 8 bases, V lost 4 bases, and 1 base had no gene match. The chain's CDR3 is CAISADREPQHF. The CDR3 DNA reads as TGTGCCATCAGTGCGGACAGGGAGCCCCAGCATTTT.

The CDR3 region is CASSVERQGWQETQYF. DNA for the CDR3: TGTGCCAGCAGTGTAGAAAGACAGGGTTGGCAAGAGACCCAGTACTTC. The V call is TRBV28, the J call TRBJ2-5; 7 bases agree with TRBD1. The V segment lost 5 bases and the J segment 2 bases; nucleotides outside the gene matches: 11. CDR3 length: 16 amino acids. The germline V gene has CDR1 MDHEN and CDR2 SYDVKM.

The chain uses TRBV18 and TRBJ1-1, with TRBD1 as a possible D gene (6 bases). The CDR3 totals 13 residues. V lost 3 bases to trimming and J lost 3 bases, with 8 bases between them. The germline gives CDR1 KGHSH, CDR2 LQKENI. CDR3 loop: CASSPGAYTEAFF. DNA for the CDR3: TGTGCCAGCTCACCGGGGGCGTACACTGAAGCTTTCTTT.

This clonotype was recorded at least ten times. The chain employs TRBV5-1 and TRBJ2-1, with no clear D. The CDR3 runs to 14 residues. In germline, CDR1 is SGHRS, CDR2 YFSETQ. The V and J ends lost 4 bases and 3 bases respectively, with 11 bases between them. CDR3 nucleotide sequence: TGCGCCAGCAGCCGAGACGACCTCTACAATGAGCAGTTCTTC. This sequence encodes CASSRDDLYNEQFF.

This clonotype was seen ten or more times. The V gene is TRBV3-1, the J gene TRBJ2-1; D not certain. V was shortened by 1 base and J by 7 bases, with 11 bases between the two germline ends. The germline gives CDR1 LGHDT, CDR2 YNNKEL (reference sequence). This CDR3 is built from 14 residues. CDR3 bases: TGTGCCAGCAGCCAAGCCGGCGCGGCTAATGAGCAGTTCTTC. Translation gives CASSQAGAANEQFF.

In this sample, this clonotype turned up many times. V gene TRBV5-1 combines with J gene TRBJ2-7; 9 bases match TRBD1. The CDR3 sequence is 14 residues long. The germline V gene encodes CDR1 SGHRS and CDR2 YFSETQ. J lost 4 bases, V lost 4 bases, and 6 bases had no gene match. DNA of the CDR3: TGCGCCAGCAGCCCCGGACAGGGGCCGTACGAGCAGTACTTC. Translation: CASSPGQGPYEQYF. Looking up the rest from reference TRBV5-1 and TRBJ2-7 gives the full variable domain: KAGVTQTPRYLIKTRGQQVTLSCSPISGHRSVSWYQQTPGQGLQFLFEYFSETQRNKGNFPGRFSGRQFSNSRSEMNVSTLELGDSALYLCASSPGQGPYEQYFGPGTRLTVT.

The rearrangement joins TRBV6-5 to TRBJ2-5, with a possible D match to TRBD2 (5 bases). Germline V lookup: CDR1 MNHEY, CDR2 SVGAGI. V dropped 2 bases and J dropped 1 base, with 14 bases sitting between them. The CDR3 totals 16 residues. CDR3 nucleotide sequence: TGTGCCAGCAGTTACGCGGAGGAAGCCCTCCAAGAGACCCAGTACTTC. Amino acids: CASSYAEEALQETQYF.

This clonotype was seen repeatedly, ten times or more. The V gene is TRBV18, the J gene TRBJ1-1; TRBD1 is a possible D gene (5 bases). This CDR3 is built from 14 residues. V lost 3 bases to trimming and J lost 1 base, with 9 bases between them. Germline CDR1 and CDR2: KGHSH and LQKENI. CDR3 protein: CASSPGRENTEAFF. CDR3 nucleotide sequence: TGTGCCAGCTCACCGGGACGGGAGAACACTGAAGCTTTCTTT.

This chain uses TRBV7-2 with TRBJ2-1; tentative D call: TRBD1 (6 bases). Germline CDR1 is SGHTA and CDR2 is FQGNSA. V was clipped by 5 bases and J by 2 bases, with 16 bases between them. This CDR3 comprises 16 residues. The CDR3 DNA sequence: TGTGCCAGCAGCCATCACGGACAGACCACCTACAATGAGCAGTTCTTC. Translating gives CASSHHGQTTYNEQFF.